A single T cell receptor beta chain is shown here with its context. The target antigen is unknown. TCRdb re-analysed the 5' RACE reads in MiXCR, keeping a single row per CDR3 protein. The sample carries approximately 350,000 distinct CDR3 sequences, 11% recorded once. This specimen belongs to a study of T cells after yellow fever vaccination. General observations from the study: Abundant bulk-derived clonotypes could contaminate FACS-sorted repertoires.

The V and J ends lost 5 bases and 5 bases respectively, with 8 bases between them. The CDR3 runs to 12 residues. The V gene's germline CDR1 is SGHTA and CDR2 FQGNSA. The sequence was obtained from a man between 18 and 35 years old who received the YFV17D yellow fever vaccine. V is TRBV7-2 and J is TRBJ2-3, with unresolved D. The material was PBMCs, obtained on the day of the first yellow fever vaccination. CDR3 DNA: TGTGCCAGCAGCAGGGTTCAAGATACGCAGTATTTT. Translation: CASSRVQDTQYF.